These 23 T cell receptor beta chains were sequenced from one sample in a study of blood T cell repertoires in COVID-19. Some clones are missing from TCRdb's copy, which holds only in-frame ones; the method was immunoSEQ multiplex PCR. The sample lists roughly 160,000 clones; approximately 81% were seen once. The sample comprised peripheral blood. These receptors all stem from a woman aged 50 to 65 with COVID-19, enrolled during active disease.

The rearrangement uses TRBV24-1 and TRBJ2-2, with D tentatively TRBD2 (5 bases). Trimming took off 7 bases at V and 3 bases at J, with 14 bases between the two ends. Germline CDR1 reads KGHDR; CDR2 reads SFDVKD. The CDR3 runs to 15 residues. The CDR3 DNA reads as TGTGCCACCAGCGCCGTTAGAGGGTACACCGGGGAGCTGTTTTTT. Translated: CATSAVRGYTGELFF.

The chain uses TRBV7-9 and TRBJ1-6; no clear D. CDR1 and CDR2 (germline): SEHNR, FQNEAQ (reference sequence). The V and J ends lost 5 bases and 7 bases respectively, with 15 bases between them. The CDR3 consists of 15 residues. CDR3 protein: CASSTSGQPNSPLHF. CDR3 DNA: TGTGCCAGCAGCACTAGCGGGCAGCCGAATTCACCCCTCCACTTT.

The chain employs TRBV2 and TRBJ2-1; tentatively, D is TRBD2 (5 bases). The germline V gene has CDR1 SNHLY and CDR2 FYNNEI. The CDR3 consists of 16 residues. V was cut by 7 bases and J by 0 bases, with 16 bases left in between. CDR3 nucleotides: TGTGCCAGCAAAGCGGAAGGGCTACACTCCTACAATGAGCAGTTCTTC. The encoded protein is CASKAEGLHSYNEQFF.

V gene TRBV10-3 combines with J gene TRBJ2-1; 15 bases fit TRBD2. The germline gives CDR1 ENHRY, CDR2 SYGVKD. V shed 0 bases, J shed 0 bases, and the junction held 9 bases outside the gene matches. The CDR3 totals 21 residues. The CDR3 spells CAISESPGLAGGTSSYNEQFF. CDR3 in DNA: TGTGCCATCAGTGAGTCGCCGGGACTAGCGGGGGGCACGAGCTCCTACAATGAGCAGTTCTTC.

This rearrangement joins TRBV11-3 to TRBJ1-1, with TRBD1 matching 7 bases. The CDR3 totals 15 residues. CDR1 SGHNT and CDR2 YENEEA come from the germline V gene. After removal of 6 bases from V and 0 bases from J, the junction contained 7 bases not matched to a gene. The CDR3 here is CASRESGQMNTEAFF. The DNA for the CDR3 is TGTGCCAGCAGGGAATCGGGACAGATGAACACTGAAGCTTTCTTT.

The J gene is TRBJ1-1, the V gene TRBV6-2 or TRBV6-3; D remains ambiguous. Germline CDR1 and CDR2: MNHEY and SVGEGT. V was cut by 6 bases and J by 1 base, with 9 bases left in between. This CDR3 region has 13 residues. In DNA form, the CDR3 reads TGTGCCAGCAGCCTACTAGAGAACACTGAAGCTTTCTTT. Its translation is CASSLLENTEAFF.

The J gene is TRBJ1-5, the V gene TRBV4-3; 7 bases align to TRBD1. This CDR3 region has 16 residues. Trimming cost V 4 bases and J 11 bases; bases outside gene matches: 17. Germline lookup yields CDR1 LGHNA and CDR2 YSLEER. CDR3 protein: CASSLETGQSAGSQHF. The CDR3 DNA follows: TGCGCCAGCAGCCTCGAAACGGGACAGTCGGCCGGGTCCCAGCATTTT.

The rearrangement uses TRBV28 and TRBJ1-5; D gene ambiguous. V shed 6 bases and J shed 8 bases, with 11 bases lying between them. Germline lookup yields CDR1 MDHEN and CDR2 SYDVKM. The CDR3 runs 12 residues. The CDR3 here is CASSGPDEPQHF. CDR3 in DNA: TGTGCCAGCAGCGGTCCCGATGAGCCCCAGCATTTT.

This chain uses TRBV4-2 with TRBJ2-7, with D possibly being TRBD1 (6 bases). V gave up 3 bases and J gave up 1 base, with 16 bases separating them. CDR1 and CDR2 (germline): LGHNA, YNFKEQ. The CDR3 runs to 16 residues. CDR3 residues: CASSQAQGTGSYEQYF. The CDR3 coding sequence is TGTGCCAGCAGCCAGGCACAGGGTACTGGGTCCTACGAGCAGTACTTC.

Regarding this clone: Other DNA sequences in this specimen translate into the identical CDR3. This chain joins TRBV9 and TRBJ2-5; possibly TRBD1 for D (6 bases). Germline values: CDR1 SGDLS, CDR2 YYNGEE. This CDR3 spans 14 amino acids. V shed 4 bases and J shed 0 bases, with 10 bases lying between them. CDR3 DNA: TGTGCCAGCAGCCGAGGACAGAACCAAGAGACCCAGTACTTC. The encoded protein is CASSRGQNQETQYF.

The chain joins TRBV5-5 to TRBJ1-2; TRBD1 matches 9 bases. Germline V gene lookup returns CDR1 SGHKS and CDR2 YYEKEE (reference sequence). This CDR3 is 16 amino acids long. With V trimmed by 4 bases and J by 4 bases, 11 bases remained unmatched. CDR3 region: CASSPTGTGTIYGYTF. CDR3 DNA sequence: TGTGCCAGCAGCCCGACCGGGACAGGGACGATCTATGGCTACACCTTC.

The CDR3 region is CASRASGGMKQTQYF. The CDR3, as DNA: TGCGCCAGCAGGGCCAGCGGGGGAATGAAGCAGACCCAGTACTTC. This chain connects TRBV10-2 to TRBJ2-5, with TRBD2 matching 8 bases. V gave up 6 bases and J gave up 6 bases; unmatched junction bases: 12. CDR1 is WSHSY, CDR2 SAAADI, per germline. CDR3 length equals 15 residues.

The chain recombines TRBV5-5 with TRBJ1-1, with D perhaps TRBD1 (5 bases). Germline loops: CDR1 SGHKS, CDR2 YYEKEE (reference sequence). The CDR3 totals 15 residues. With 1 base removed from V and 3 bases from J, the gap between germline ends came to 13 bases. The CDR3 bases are TGTGCCAGCAGCTTGTCGCAGGACACCTACACTGAAGCTTTCTTT. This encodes CASSLSQDTYTEAFF.

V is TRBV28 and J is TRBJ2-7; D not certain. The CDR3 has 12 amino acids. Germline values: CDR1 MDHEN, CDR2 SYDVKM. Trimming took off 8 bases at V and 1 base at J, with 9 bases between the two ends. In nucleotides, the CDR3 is TGTGCCAGCCTTGGGCCTTCCTACGAGCAGTACTTC. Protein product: CASLGPSYEQYF.

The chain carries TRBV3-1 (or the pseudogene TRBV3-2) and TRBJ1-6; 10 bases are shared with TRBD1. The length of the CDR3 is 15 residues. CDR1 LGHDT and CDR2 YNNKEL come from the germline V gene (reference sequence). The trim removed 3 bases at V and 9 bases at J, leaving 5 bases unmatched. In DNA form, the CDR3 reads TGTGCCAGCAGCCAGGCTGGGACAGGGGTTTCACCCCTCCACTTT. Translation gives CASSQAGTGVSPLHF.

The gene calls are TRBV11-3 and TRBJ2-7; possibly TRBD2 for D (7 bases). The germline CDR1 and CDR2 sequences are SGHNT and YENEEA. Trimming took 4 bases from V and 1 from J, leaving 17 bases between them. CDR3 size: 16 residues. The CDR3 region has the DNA TGTGCCAGCAGCTCTCGAACGGGGGGCCTTTCCTACGAGCAGTACTTC. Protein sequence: CASSSRTGGLSYEQYF.

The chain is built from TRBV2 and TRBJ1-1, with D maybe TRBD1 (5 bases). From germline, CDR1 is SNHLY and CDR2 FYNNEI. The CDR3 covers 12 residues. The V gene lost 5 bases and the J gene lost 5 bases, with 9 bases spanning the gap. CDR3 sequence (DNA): TGTGCCAGCAGTCAGGGAACGACTGAAGCTTTCTTT. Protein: CASSQGTTEAFF.

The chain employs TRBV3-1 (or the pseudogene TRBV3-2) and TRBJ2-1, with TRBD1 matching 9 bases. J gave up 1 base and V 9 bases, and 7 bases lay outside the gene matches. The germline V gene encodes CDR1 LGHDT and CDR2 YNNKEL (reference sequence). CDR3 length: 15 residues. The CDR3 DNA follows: TGTGCCAGTTCAAAGGACAGGGGTTCCTACAATGAGCAGTTCTTC. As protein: CASSKDRGSYNEQFF.

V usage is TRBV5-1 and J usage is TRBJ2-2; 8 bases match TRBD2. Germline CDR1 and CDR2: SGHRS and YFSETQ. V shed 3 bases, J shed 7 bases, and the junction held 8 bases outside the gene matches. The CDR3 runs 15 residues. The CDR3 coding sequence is TGCGCCAGCAGCTCCCGCGGGGGGACGAACGGGGAGCTGTTTTTT. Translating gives CASSSRGGTNGELFF. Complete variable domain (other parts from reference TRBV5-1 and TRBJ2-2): KAGVTQTPRYLIKTRGQQVTLSCSPISGHRSVSWYQQTPGQGLQFLFEYFSETQRNKGNFPGRFSGRQFSNSRSEMNVSTLELGDSALYLCASSSRGGTNGELFFGEGSRLTVL.

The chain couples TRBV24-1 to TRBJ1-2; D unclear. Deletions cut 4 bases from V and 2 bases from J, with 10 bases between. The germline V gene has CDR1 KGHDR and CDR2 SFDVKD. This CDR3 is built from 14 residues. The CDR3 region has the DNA TGTGCCACCAGTGACCCAGACAAGAACTATGGCTACACCTTC. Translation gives CATSDPDKNYGYTF.

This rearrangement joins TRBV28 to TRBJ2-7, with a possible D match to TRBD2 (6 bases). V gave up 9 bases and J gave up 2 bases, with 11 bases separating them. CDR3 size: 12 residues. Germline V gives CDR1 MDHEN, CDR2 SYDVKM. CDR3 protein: CASRGSTYEQYF. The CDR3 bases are TGTGCCAGTCGGGGGTCCACCTACGAGCAGTACTTC.

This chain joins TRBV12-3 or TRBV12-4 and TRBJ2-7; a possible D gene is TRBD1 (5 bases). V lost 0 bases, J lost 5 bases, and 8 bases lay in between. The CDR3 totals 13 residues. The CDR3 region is CASSLAGRDEQYF. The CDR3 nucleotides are TGTGCCAGCAGTTTAGCCGGCAGGGACGAGCAGTACTTC.

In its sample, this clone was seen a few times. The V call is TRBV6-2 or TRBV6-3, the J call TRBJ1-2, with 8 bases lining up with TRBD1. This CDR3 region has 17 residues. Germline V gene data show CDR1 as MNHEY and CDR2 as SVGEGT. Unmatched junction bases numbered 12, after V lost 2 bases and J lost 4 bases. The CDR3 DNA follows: TGTGCCAGCAGTTACGGGGCAGGGGGCCCTGCCCTCTATGGCTACACCTTC. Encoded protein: CASSYGAGGPALYGYTF.